The source of this T cell receptor beta chain is a study of regulatory T cells in long-lasting Graves disease. This clonotype has ten or more counts. The time point: newly diagnosed GD, antithyroid drugs for less than 3 months. The TCR library used RNA extracted from PBMCs. An endocrinology department in Xi'an, China, supplied the patients. This CDR3 is 11 amino acids long. The V end was cut by 5 bases, the J end by 4 bases, with 5 bases between. Both iRepertoire HTBI primers and Arm-PCR of CDR3 regions were used to build the TCR beta libraries. One entry per CDR3 protein results from TCRdb running MiXCR on the multiplex PCR reads. The sample includes 300,000 to 400,000 distinct CDR3 sequences, around 17% of them seen just once. These data also formed part of another study, on T cells in Graves' hyperthyroidism and ophthalmopathy. That study reports: Orbital computed tomography, thyroid ultrasound, serum thyroxine and TRAb, and clinical symptoms together informed the diagnoses.

The genes are TRBV12-3 or TRBV12-4 and TRBJ1-2; D might be TRBD1 (5 bases). The sequenced sample was peripheral blood mononuclear cells (PBMCs), obtained at new diagnosis, from a patient treated with antithyroid drugs. This TCR derives from a man between 40 and 49 years old with Graves disease. CDR3 protein: CASSQGYGYTF. For the CDR3, the DNA is TGTGCCAGCAGTCAGGGCTATGGCTACACCTTC.